This passage covers 5 T cell receptor beta chains from one sample sequenced in a study of shared clonotypes between healthy human individuals. Assay: immunoSEQ multiplex PCR; the TCRdb copy retains only in-frame clones and omits some. The table lists about 1 million clones, roughly 80% of them singletons, with 1.2% to 1.5% in the top ten. The sample comprised memory CD4+ T cells sorted from blood. Subset indicated: CD45RA-negative fraction. These receptors were obtained from a young man in good health.

This clone came up once. The chain links TRBV11-1 to TRBJ1-3; D call uncertain. CDR3 length equals 14 residues. The V end was cut by 5 bases, the J end by 0 bases, with 8 bases between. Per germline, CDR1 SGHAT and CDR2 FQDESV (reference sequence). Written as DNA, the CDR3 is TGTGCCAGCAGCCAAACAGACTCTGGAAACACCATATATTTT. It specifies CASSQTDSGNTIYF.

This chain uses TRBV7-9 with TRBJ2-1, with D perhaps TRBD1 or TRBD2 (7 bases each). The germline V gene has CDR1 SEHNR and CDR2 FQNEAQ (reference sequence). The CDR3 totals 15 residues. V lost 5 bases and J lost 6, with 17 bases in between. The CDR3 DNA follows: TGTGCCAGCAGCCCCAGGGGGGGCTTATTCAATGAGCAGTTCTTC. Protein sequence: CASSPRGGLFNEQFF.

V and J are TRBV5-8 and TRBJ1-5; possibly TRBD1 for D (5 bases). From germline, CDR1 is SGHTS and CDR2 YDEGEE. CDR3 length equals 14 residues. V lost 1 base, J lost 5 bases, and 10 bases lay in between. CDR3: CASSLRQGYQPQHF. The CDR3 region has the DNA TGTGCCAGCAGCTTGCGTCAGGGTTATCAGCCCCAGCATTTT.

The chain employs TRBV23-1 and TRBJ1-5; the D is unclear. TRBV23-1 is filed as an ORF, its function uncertain. The CDR3 has 16 residues. V lost 8 bases to trimming and J lost 1 base, with 18 bases between them. The CDR3 sequence: CASPFLHLPSNQPQHF. DNA of the CDR3: TGCGCCAGCCCGTTTCTACACCTCCCCAGCAATCAGCCCCAGCATTTT.

This clone was picked up one time. The chain has TRBV10-3 and TRBJ1-2; D possibly corresponds to TRBD1 (5 bases). The CDR3 is 16 residues long. Between the trimmed V and J ends, which lost 0 bases and 1 base, there was a span of 12 bases. Germline V lookup: CDR1 ENHRY, CDR2 SYGVKD. This chain's CDR3 is CAISESVRGSNYGYTF. Here the CDR3 DNA reads TGTGCCATCAGTGAGTCGGTTCGGGGGAGTAACTATGGCTACACCTTC.